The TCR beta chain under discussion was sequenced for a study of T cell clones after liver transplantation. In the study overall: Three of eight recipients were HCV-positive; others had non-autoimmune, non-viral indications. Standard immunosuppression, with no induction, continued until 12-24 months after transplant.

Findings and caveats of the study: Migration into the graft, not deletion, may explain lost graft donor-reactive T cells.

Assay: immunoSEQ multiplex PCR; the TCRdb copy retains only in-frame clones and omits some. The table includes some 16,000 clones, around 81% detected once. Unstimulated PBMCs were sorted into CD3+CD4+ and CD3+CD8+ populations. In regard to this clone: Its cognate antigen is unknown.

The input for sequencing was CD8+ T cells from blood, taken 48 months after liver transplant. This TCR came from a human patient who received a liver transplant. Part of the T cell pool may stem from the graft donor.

The CDR3 coding sequence is TGTGCCAGTAACCCAGGTTATAGCAATCAGCCCCAGCATTTT. Translating gives CASNPGYSNQPQHF. The gene calls are TRBV19 and TRBJ1-5; no clear D gene. V lost 7 bases and J 0 bases, leaving 10 bases between the germline ends. This CDR3 contains 14 residues. CDR1 and CDR2 (germline): LNHDA, SQIVND (reference sequence).